These 26 T cell receptor beta chains came from one sample sequenced in a study of shared clonotypes between healthy human individuals. Some clones are missing from TCRdb's copy, which holds only in-frame ones; the method was immunoSEQ multiplex PCR. Among 2 million to 2.5 million clones listed, approximately 95% were seen once. The sequenced sample was naive CD4+ T cells from PBMCs. Specified subset: CD45RA+ positively selected. Source of these receptors: a young man in good health. Some clones in this sample may be carry-over from other donors' samples.

The rearrangement joins TRBV19 to TRBJ1-3; 7 bases are a match to TRBD1. The J segment lost 0 bases and the V segment lost 5 bases, leaving 7 bases of the junction unmatched. CDR1 and CDR2 (germline): LNHDA, SQIVND (reference sequence). The CDR3 extends over 16 amino acids. CDR3 loop: CASSFRQGPSGNTIYF. The CDR3 nucleotides are TGTGCCAGTAGTTTCCGACAGGGACCCTCTGGAAACACCATATATTTT.

This chain uses TRBV5-1 with TRBJ1-2; D remains unclear. This CDR3 has 13 amino acids. CDR1 and CDR2 from the germline V gene are SGHRS and YFSETQ. Deletions cut 0 bases from V and 11 bases from J, with 14 bases between. Written as DNA, the CDR3 is TGCGCCAGCAGCTTGGAGTCTCCGCGAGGTTACACCTTC. This gives the protein CASSLESPRGYTF.

The rearrangement joins TRBV6-1 to TRBJ1-2; D gene uncertain. This CDR3 spans 13 amino acids. Germline CDR1 MNHNS, CDR2 SASEGT. Between the trimmed V and J ends, which lost 1 base and 3 bases, there was a span of 6 bases. The CDR3 sequence: CASSEGGDYGYTF. The CDR3 region has the DNA TGTGCCAGCAGTGAAGGTGGGGACTATGGCTACACCTTC.

This chain connects TRBV5-1 to TRBJ2-1, with 9 bases identical to TRBD2. The CDR3 length is 14 residues. Germline CDR1 reads SGHRS; CDR2 reads YFSETQ. Trimming took 7 bases from V and 7 from J; bases not matched to a gene: 9. CDR3 protein: CASLGLAGTNEQFF. The DNA of the CDR3 is TGCGCCAGCCTTGGGCTAGCGGGAACAAATGAGCAGTTCTTC.

The gene calls are TRBV27 and TRBJ2-7; TRBD2 matches 9 bases. This CDR3 is built from 19 residues. Germline CDR1 is MNHEY and CDR2 is SMNVEV (reference sequence). V dropped 1 base and J dropped 0; count of bases not matched to a gene: 13. Here the CDR3 reads CASSLFRSSGRSFSYEQYF. CDR3 coding DNA: TGTGCCAGCAGTTTATTTCGTTCGAGCGGGAGGTCTTTCTCCTACGAGCAGTACTTC.

The chain has TRBV5-1 and TRBJ2-7; 8 positions agree with TRBD2. Trimming took 3 bases from V and 3 from J; bases not matched to a gene: 5. Germline values: CDR1 SGHRS, CDR2 YFSETQ. The length of the CDR3 is 14 residues. CDR3 sequence reads: CASSSTAGVYEQYF. CDR3 nucleotide sequence: TGCGCCAGCAGCTCTACAGCGGGGGTCTACGAGCAGTACTTC.

The V gene is TRBV19, the J gene TRBJ1-5; D is possibly TRBD1 (5 bases). V was cut by 10 bases and J by 7 bases, with 20 bases left in between. In germline, CDR1 is LNHDA, CDR2 SQIVND (reference sequence). The CDR3 is made up of 14 amino acids. The CDR3 nucleotides read TGTGCCACCCATCCCCAGGGTTCGGGGCAGCCCCAGCATTTT. It translates to CATHPQGSGQPQHF.

The chain recombines TRBV23-1 with TRBJ1-4; the D gene is possibly TRBD1 (5 bases). Being an ORF, TRBV23-1 has a function that is uncertain. CDR3 length equals 17 residues. V shed 4 bases and J shed 2 bases, with 17 bases lying between them. CDR3 residues: CASSPRAAGHTNEKLFF. Written as DNA, the CDR3 is TGCGCCAGCAGTCCGCGAGCCGCAGGGCATACTAATGAAAAACTGTTTTTT.

On this clone itself: Other DNA sequences within the sample encode an identical CDR3. The chain is built from TRBV18 and TRBJ2-3, with 9 bases fitting TRBD1. V shed 3 bases and J 5 bases; nucleotides not matched to a gene: 3. CDR1 is KGHSH and CDR2 is LQKENI in the germline V gene. This CDR3 region has 14 residues. The CDR3 reads CASSPDRGGDTQYF. Written as DNA, the CDR3 is TGTGCCAGCTCACCGGACAGGGGAGGAGATACGCAGTATTTT.

This clone has only one observation. This chain joins TRBV7-3 and TRBJ2-2; 7 positions match TRBD2. Germline values: CDR1 SGHTA, CDR2 FQGTGA. This CDR3 comprises 17 residues. The V gene end was trimmed by 4 bases and the J gene end by 7 bases; junction bases not matched to a gene: 15. Written as DNA, the CDR3 is TGTGCCAGCAGCTCCAGGTCAGCGGGAATTCGTGGCGGGGAGCTGTTTTTT. Residues: CASSSRSAGIRGGELFF.

V and J are TRBV4-2 and TRBJ1-1; D is undetermined. Germline loops: CDR1 LGHNA, CDR2 YNFKEQ. This CDR3 spans 13 amino acids. Between the trimmed V and J ends, which lost 1 base and 5 bases, there was a span of 8 bases. The chain's CDR3 is CASSQVAATEAFF. In DNA, the CDR3 is TGTGCCAGCAGCCAAGTTGCGGCGACTGAAGCTTTCTTT.

A word on this clone: This sample includes further DNA sequences coding for the same CDR3. This chain joins TRBV2 and TRBJ2-2, with 8 positions matching TRBD1. Germline V gene data show CDR1 as SNHLY and CDR2 as FYNNEI. V shed 4 bases and J 4 bases; nucleotides not matched to a gene: 2. The CDR3 length is 14 residues. CDR3 in DNA: TGTGCCAGCAGTGTAACAGGGGGCACCGGGGAGCTGTTTTTT. The encoded protein is CASSVTGGTGELFF.

V usage is TRBV29-1 and J usage is TRBJ2-3, with TRBD1 identical over 9 bases. Germline V gene lookup returns CDR1 SQVTM and CDR2 ANQGSEA. After removal of 7 bases from V and 3 bases from J, the junction contained 11 bases not matched to a gene. The CDR3 loop spans 15 amino acids. CDR3 amino acids: CSAGWTGEGTDTQYF. The DNA of the CDR3 is TGCAGCGCCGGGTGGACAGGGGAGGGAACAGATACGCAGTATTTT.

The chain links TRBV5-1 to TRBJ2-7; no clear D gene. Germline lookup yields CDR1 SGHRS and CDR2 YFSETQ. The V gene lost 6 bases and the J gene lost 0 bases, with 19 bases spanning the gap. The CDR3 extends over 16 amino acids. CDR3 residues: CASKIVGKPRSYEQYF. CDR3 bases: TGCGCCAGCAAAATTGTCGGAAAGCCTCGCTCCTACGAGCAGTACTTC. Together with reference TRBV5-1 and TRBJ2-7, the CDR3 gives the full variable domain: KAGVTQTPRYLIKTRGQQVTLSCSPISGHRSVSWYQQTPGQGLQFLFEYFSETQRNKGNFPGRFSGRQFSNSRSEMNVSTLELGDSALYLCASKIVGKPRSYEQYFGPGTRLTVT.

The chain combines TRBV18 with TRBJ1-2, with D perhaps TRBD1 (5 bases). The CDR3 loop spans 15 amino acids. The V gene lost 2 bases and the J gene lost 1 base, with 11 bases spanning the gap. From germline, CDR1 is KGHSH and CDR2 LQKENI. Here the CDR3 reads CASSPGGALNYGYTF. Written as DNA, the CDR3 is TGTGCCAGCTCACCAGGAGGGGCTCTTAACTATGGCTACACCTTC.

This rearrangement joins TRBV2 to TRBJ2-3, with 9 bases lining up with TRBD1. This CDR3 is 16 amino acids long. CDR1 SNHLY and CDR2 FYNNEI come from the germline V gene. V lost 5 bases and J lost 3; bases outside the gene matches: 9. CDR3 in DNA: TGTGCCAGCAGTACAGGGGGCTTTTTCAGGACAGATACGCAGTATTTT. Translation: CASSTGGFFRTDTQYF.

This chain joins TRBV29-1 and TRBJ2-1, with D perhaps TRBD1 (6 bases). The CDR3 length is 13 residues. Germline CDR1 is SQVTM and CDR2 is ANQGSEA. V gave up 6 bases and J gave up 9 bases, with 18 bases separating them. The CDR3 region is CSVATREQGEQFF. CDR3 nucleotide sequence: TGCAGCGTGGCTACCAGGGAACAGGGTGAGCAGTTCTTC.

A remark on this clone: The junction and the germline gene differ at one end; a read error may be behind it. The chain has TRBV15 and TRBJ2-3, with 7 nucleotides matching TRBD1. Germline loops: CDR1 LNHNV, CDR2 YYDKDF (reference sequence). This CDR3 is 13 amino acids long. The CDR3 region is CATSRDRTGTQYF. CDR3 sequence (DNA): TGTGCCACCAGCAGAGATCGGACAGGTACGCAGTATTTT.

The rearrangement links TRBV5-8 to TRBJ2-3, with 8 bases fitting TRBD1. The V gene's germline CDR1 is SGHTS and CDR2 YDEGEE. The V and J ends lost 1 base and 3 bases, in that order; junction bases with no gene match: 10. This CDR3 comprises 17 residues. The CDR3 loop is CASSLRPGGEGTDTQYF. The CDR3 DNA follows: TGTGCCAGCAGCTTGAGGCCAGGGGGCGAAGGGACAGATACGCAGTATTTT.

The rearrangement uses TRBV4-1 and TRBJ1-4; D ambiguous. The CDR3 sequence is 15 residues long. Germline V gene lookup returns CDR1 MGHRA and CDR2 YSYEKL. Trimming removed 0 bases from V and 4 bases from J, with 9 bases in between. Here the CDR3 DNA reads TGCGCCAGCAGCCAAGAGAGGTTGGTTAATGAAAAACTGTTTTTT. This encodes CASSQERLVNEKLFF.

Comment on this clone: Other DNA sequences in this specimen translate into the identical CDR3. The gene calls are TRBV11-2 and TRBJ2-1; a possible D gene is TRBD1 (7 bases). Germline lookup yields CDR1 SGHAT and CDR2 FQNNGV. The CDR3 spans 15 residues. Trimming took 4 bases from V and 0 from J, leaving 10 bases between them. CDR3 sequence: CASSSGGSSYNEQFF. In DNA form, the CDR3 reads TGTGCCAGCAGCTCAGGGGGGAGCTCCTACAATGAGCAGTTCTTC. Based on the CDR3 plus reference TRBV11-2 and TRBJ2-1, the full variable domain is EAGVAQSPRYKIIEKRQSVAFWCNPISGHATLYWYQQILGQGPKLLIQFQNNGVVDDSQLPKDRFSAERLKGVDSTLKIQPAKLEDSAVYLCASSSGGSSYNEQFFGPGTRLTVL.

The chain recombines TRBV11-2 with TRBJ1-1, with D unclear. V gave up 2 bases and J gave up 5 bases, with 9 bases separating them. The germline gives CDR1 SGHAT, CDR2 FQNNGV. The CDR3 contains 13 residues. The chain's CDR3 is CASSLSEDTEAFF. For the CDR3, the DNA is TGTGCCAGCAGCTTATCAGAGGATACTGAAGCTTTCTTT.

This chain connects TRBV7-9 to TRBJ2-1; 14 bases map to TRBD2. J lost 1 base, V lost 3 bases, and 8 bases had no gene match. CDR1 is SEHNR, CDR2 FQNEAQ, per germline (reference sequence). The CDR3 is 19 residues long. In nucleotides, the CDR3 is TGTGCCAGCAGCTTTACGCCCGGGACTAGCGGGAGTTCCTACAATGAGCAGTTCTTC. As protein: CASSFTPGTSGSSYNEQFF.

The chain couples TRBV5-1 to TRBJ2-2, with D uncertain. This CDR3 comprises 15 residues. Germline lookup yields CDR1 SGHRS and CDR2 YFSETQ. The V and J ends lost 0 bases and 0 bases respectively, with 6 bases between them. This chain's CDR3 is CASSLGVSNTGELFF. The DNA for the CDR3 is TGCGCCAGCAGCTTGGGCGTTTCGAACACCGGGGAGCTGTTTTTT.

The CDR3 sequence: CASSPKGGSYNEQFF. CDR3 DNA: TGTGCCAGCAGCCCCAAGGGTGGGTCCTACAATGAGCAGTTCTTC. The chain is built from TRBV11-2 and TRBJ2-1; D is unclear. V was cut by 5 bases and J by 1 base, with 12 bases left in between. The CDR3 runs to 15 residues. Germline CDR1 reads SGHAT; CDR2 reads FQNNGV.

V gene TRBV5-4 combines with J gene TRBJ2-3; TRBD1 matches 8 bases. Looked up from germline, CDR1 is SGHNT and CDR2 is YYREEE (reference sequence). This CDR3 comprises 15 residues. With V trimmed by 3 bases and J by 9 bases, 12 bases remained unmatched. CDR3 region: CASSSPGQAFGTQYF. For the CDR3, the DNA is TGTGCCAGCAGCTCCCCGGGACAGGCTTTTGGGACGCAGTATTTT.